Listed below are T cell receptor beta chains from one sample, sequenced in a study of T cells in localized non-small cell lung cancer. Assay used: immunoSEQ multiplex PCR; TCRdb lists only in-frame clones, some missing. Altogether around 78,000 clones are present, 88% being singletons, with the ten largest covering roughly 20%. This sample comprised peripheral blood, obtained before any cancer treatment. These receptors came from a woman aged 40 to 75 with stage I squamous cell lung carcinoma. Both conserved end residues are trimmed from each CDR3. Expanded clones get a size class; other rows say once, few or many, or leave the size out.

J | size | V | CDR3
TRBJ2-7 | . | TRBV2 | ASSLRQGEGEQY
TRBJ2-3 | . | TRBV4-1 | ASSHGGAVAGRRDTQY
TRBJ2-7 | . | TRBV6-1 | AARGTTYEQY
TRBJ2-5 | . | TRBV19 | ASSRLPQETQY
TRBJ2-1 | . | TRBV12-5 | ASGKEYNEQF
TRBJ1-2 | . | TRBV19 | ASSDRQTYYGYT
TRBJ1-5 | . | TRBV5-8 | ASSYHGTGGEQPQH
TRBJ2-5 | . | TRBV30 | AWARGGPAGETQY
TRBJ1-6 | . | TRBV7-9 | ASSSRDRESPLH
TRBJ2-2 | . | TRBV11-3 | ASSFGTGVTGELF
TRBJ2-5 | . | TRBV6-1 | ASSGQRGAGETQY
TRBJ2-7 | . | TRBV6-6 | ASSLEGASYEQY
TRBJ1-6 | . | TRBV9 | ASSVDMAGGSLH
TRBJ1-6 | . | TRBV6-5 | ASGLRQGGNSPLH
TRBJ1-1 | . | TRBV6-5 | ASSYSGGFTEAF
TRBJ1-2 | . | TRBV9 | ASSAGVSGYT
TRBJ2-7 | few | TRBV7-9 | ASSLVGGDSYEQY
TRBJ2-1 | once | TRBV12-5 | ASGTGTPPNEQF
TRBJ1-3 | medium-sized | TRBV30 | AWTSSGNTIY
TRBJ1-2 | . | TRBV10-3 | AISESGQGAFYGYT
TRBJ2-6 | . | TRBV5-6 | ASSWLSGANVLT
TRBJ2-3 | once | TRBV9 | ASSLGRGASTDTQY
TRBJ2-3 | . | TRBV9 | ASSARGDRAPTDTQY
TRBJ2-6 | . | TRBV28 | ASSEARLTQSRANVLT
TRBJ1-3 | . | TRBV6-1 | ASSVASGNTIY
TRBJ2-7 | . | TRBV11-3 | ASRRYRGVSYEQY
TRBJ2-7 | . | TRBV6-1 | ASSEAGQVTYEQY
TRBJ1-6 | . | TRBV6-5 | ASSYGEGARSPLH
TRBJ1-1 | . | TRBV6-6 | ASSPGTGHMNTEAF
TRBJ1-3 | once | TRBV25-1 | ASSELGSSGNTIY